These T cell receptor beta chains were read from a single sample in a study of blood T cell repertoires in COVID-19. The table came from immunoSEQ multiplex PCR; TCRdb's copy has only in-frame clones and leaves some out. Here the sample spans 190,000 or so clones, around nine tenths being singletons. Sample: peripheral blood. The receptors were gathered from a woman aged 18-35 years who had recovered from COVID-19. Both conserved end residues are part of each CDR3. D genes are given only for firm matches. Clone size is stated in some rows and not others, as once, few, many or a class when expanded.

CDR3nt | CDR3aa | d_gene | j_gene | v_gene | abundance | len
TGTGCCAGCAGCTTAGTGGGAGGGGGTCTATACAATGAGCAGTTCTTC | CASSLVGGGLYNEQFF | NA | TRBJ2-1 | TRBV7-2 | NA | 16
TGTGCCACCAGCGACGGACTTGCGACGTCCTACGAGCAGTACTTC | CATSDGLATSYEQYF | NA | TRBJ2-7 | TRBV24-1 | NA | 15
TGTGCCACCCGAGCCGGGGAGACCCAGTACTTC | CATRAGETQYF | NA | TRBJ2-5 | TRBV24-1 | NA | 11
TGTGCCAGCAGACTAGCTGTCGGCGAGCAGTACTTC | CASRLAVGEQYF | NA | TRBJ2-7 | TRBV6-5 | once | 12
TGTGCCAGCTCCGCTGGCATTAACTATGGCTACACCTTC | CASSAGINYGYTF | NA | TRBJ1-2 | TRBV7-2 | NA | 13
TGTGCCAGCAGTCCCGGACAGGATCCCTACGAGCAGTACTTC | CASSPGQDPYEQYF | TRBD1 | TRBJ2-7 | TRBV27 | NA | 14
TGCGCCAGCAGCCAGACGGGGGGAAAACTGTTTTTT | CASSQTGGKLFF | NA | TRBJ1-4 | TRBV4-3 | NA | 12
TGTGCCAGCAGTTACCAGGGTTCCTACAATGAGCAGTTCTTC | CASSYQGSYNEQFF | NA | TRBJ2-1 | TRBV6-2/TRBV6-3 | once | 14
TGCGCCAGCAGCCAACCGGCTAGCGCGAACACCGGGGAGCTGTTTTTT | CASSQPASANTGELFF | NA | TRBJ2-2 | TRBV4-3 | once | 16
TGCAGTGCGAGTCGGGGTGGGACTGAAGCTTTCTTT | CSASRGGTEAFF | NA | TRBJ1-1 | TRBV20-1 | NA | 12
TGTGCCAGTAGTATAGTCAGGGACTTTCAAGAGACCCAGTACTTC | CASSIVRDFQETQYF | NA | TRBJ2-5 | TRBV19 | once | 15
TGTGCCAGCAGCCTAGCAGGGGAAACAGATACGCAGTATTTT | CASSLAGETDTQYF | NA | TRBJ2-3 | TRBV7-6 | once | 14
TGTGCCGTCGGGACTTTGGACACAGATACGCAGTATTTT | CAVGTLDTDTQYF | NA | TRBJ2-3 | TRBV27 | NA | 13
TGTGCCAGCAGTTTGGGGACCCTAGCGGGCCTTCCCGCCTACAATGAGCAGTTCTTC | CASSLGTLAGLPAYNEQFF | TRBD2 | TRBJ2-1 | TRBV27 | once | 19
TGTGCCAGCAGCCTCGGGACAGGGGGCTACGATGAGCAGTTCTTC | CASSLGTGGYDEQFF | TRBD1 | TRBJ2-1 | TRBV3-1/TRBV3-2 | NA | 15
TGTGCCAGCAGCGCGCTACAGGGGGCATCTGAAGCTTTCTTT | CASSALQGASEAFF | TRBD1 | TRBJ1-1 | TRBV5-5 | NA | 14
TGCGCCAGACGGACGGGCGCGGGGTACGAGCAGTACTTC | CARRTGAGYEQYF | NA | TRBJ2-7 | TRBV23-1 | once | 13
TGCAGCGCTGGGAAGACAGCCACCTCGAACACTGAAGCTTTCTTT | CSAGKTATSNTEAFF | NA | TRBJ1-1 | TRBV29-1 | NA | 15